The 10 T cell receptor beta chains below all came from one sample that was sequenced in a study of cytomegalovirus exposure and HLA in healthy donors. PCR employed 60 Vbeta and 13 Jbeta primers. Libraries were prepared by immunoSEQ multiplex PCR; TCRdb keeps only in-frame clonotypes and omits some of them. The profile shows about 110,000 clones, more than 60% of them singletons. The sample comprised PBMCs. These receptors originate from a woman between 45 and 65 years old in good health and CMV-seropositive.

This sequence joins TRBV5-1 and TRBJ2-1, with TRBD2 as a possible D gene (5 bases). The germline V gene has CDR1 SGHRS and CDR2 YFSETQ. CDR3 length equals 16 residues. V dropped 0 bases and J dropped 4 bases, with 14 bases sitting between them. The CDR3 sequence: CASSLEGFPGYNEQFF. Here the CDR3 DNA reads TGCGCCAGCAGCTTGGAAGGCTTCCCGGGGTACAATGAGCAGTTCTTC.

The chain has TRBV7-9 and TRBJ2-7, with TRBD1 matching 7 bases. Germline V gene sequence: CDR1 SEHNR, CDR2 FQNEAQ (reference sequence). The junction had 7 bases not matched to a gene; V was cut back by 11 bases and J by 0 bases. This CDR3 has 13 residues. The CDR3: CALRGTSSYEQYF. Written as DNA, the CDR3 is TGTGCCCTCAGGGGGACGAGCTCCTACGAGCAGTACTTC.

The V gene is TRBV7-2, the J gene TRBJ1-2, with TRBD1 matching over 12 bases. CDR3 length: 16 residues. The V segment lost 2 bases and the J segment 4 bases; nucleotides outside the gene matches: 5. Looked up from germline, CDR1 is SGHTA and CDR2 is FQGNSA. CDR3 amino acids: CASSLSGGQGAYGYTF. CDR3 coding DNA: TGTGCCAGCAGCTTATCAGGGGGACAGGGGGCCTATGGCTACACCTTC.

V usage is TRBV4-3 and J usage is TRBJ2-1, with TRBD2 matching over 7 bases. J was trimmed by 0 bases and V by 3 bases; bases with no gene match: 5. The germline gives CDR1 LGHNA, CDR2 YSLEER. The CDR3 has 16 amino acids. The CDR3 bases are TGCGCCAGCAGCCAGGGAGGGCCGAGCTCCTACAATGAGCAGTTCTTC. Amino acid sequence: CASSQGGPSSYNEQFF.

In its sample, this clone was seen many times. This chain connects TRBV7-7 to TRBJ2-5; the D gene is possibly TRBD2 (5 bases). CDR3 length: 15 amino acids. CDR1 and CDR2 (germline): SSHAT, FNYEAQ (reference sequence). V dropped 4 bases and J dropped 2 bases, with 14 bases sitting between them. CDR3 amino acids: CASSSNVGGQETQYF. CDR3 DNA: TGTGCCAGCAGCTCCAACGTAGGCGGGCAAGAGACCCAGTACTTC.

The rearrangement uses TRBV18 and TRBJ2-3; TRBD1 might be the D (5 bases). This CDR3 contains 14 residues. Trimming took 2 bases from V and 6 from J, leaving 12 bases between them. Germline CDR1 is KGHSH and CDR2 is LQKENI. CDR3 amino acids: CASSPVDSFDTQYF. In DNA form, the CDR3 reads TGTGCCAGCTCACCAGTCGACAGCTTTGATACGCAGTATTTT.

J is TRBJ2-1 and V is TRBV30; D is possibly TRBD2 (7 bases). The CDR3 runs to 19 residues. Germline lookup yields CDR1 GTSNPN and CDR2 SVGIG (reference sequence). Trimming left V 0 bases short and J 5 bases short, with 26 bases between. CDR3 residues: CAWSVTLSGGRVTHNEQFF. Here the CDR3 DNA reads TGTGCCTGGAGTGTAACCCTATCGGGGGGCCGGGTGACCCACAATGAGCAGTTCTTC.

The chain carries TRBV11-1 and TRBJ2-7; 9 bases line up with TRBD1. V gave up 6 bases and J gave up 2 bases; unmatched junction bases: 11. From germline, CDR1 is SGHAT and CDR2 FQDESV (reference sequence). This CDR3 is 16 amino acids long. CDR3 sequence reads: CASRYSFGTGTYEQYF. CDR3 DNA: TGTGCCAGCAGGTACTCCTTCGGGACAGGGACCTACGAGCAGTACTTC.

This clone was detected only a few times. J is TRBJ2-5 and V is TRBV6-5; 13 bases line up with TRBD2. The CDR3 loop spans 16 amino acids. The V gene's germline CDR1 is MNHEY and CDR2 SVGAGI. Losses at the gene ends were 2 bases for V and 2 bases for J; bases not matched to a gene: 2. CDR3 bases: TGTGCCAGCAGTTACACTAGCGGGGGGGGGCAAGAGACCCAGTACTTC. It codes for CASSYTSGGGQETQYF.

The sample holds a few counts of this clone. The chain combines TRBV4-2 with TRBJ2-1; a weak D match, TRBD2 (5 bases). Germline values: CDR1 LGHNA, CDR2 YNFKEQ. The CDR3 length is 14 residues. V gave up 3 bases and J gave up 9 bases, with 15 bases separating them. CDR3 residues: CASSQGPLAGEQFF. The CDR3, as DNA: TGTGCCAGCAGCCAGGGCCCTCTAGCAGGTGAGCAGTTCTTC.